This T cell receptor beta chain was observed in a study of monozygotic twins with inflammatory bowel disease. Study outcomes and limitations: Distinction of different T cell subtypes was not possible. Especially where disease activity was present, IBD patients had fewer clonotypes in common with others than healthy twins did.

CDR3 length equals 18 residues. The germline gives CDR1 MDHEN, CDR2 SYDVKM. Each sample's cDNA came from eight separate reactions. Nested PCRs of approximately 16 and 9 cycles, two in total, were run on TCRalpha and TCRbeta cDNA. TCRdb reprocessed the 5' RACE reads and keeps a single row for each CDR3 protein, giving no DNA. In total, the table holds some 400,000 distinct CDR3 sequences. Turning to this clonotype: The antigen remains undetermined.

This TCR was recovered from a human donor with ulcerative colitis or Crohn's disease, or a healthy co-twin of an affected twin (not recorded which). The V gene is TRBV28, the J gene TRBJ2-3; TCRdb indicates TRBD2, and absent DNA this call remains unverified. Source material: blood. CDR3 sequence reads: CASSGDSGRVWGTDTQYF.